Each of the 10 T cell receptor beta chains below was sequenced from the same sample in a study of vaccination effects on CD4 cells after COVID-19. Their specific antigens are unknown. Antigen-specific CD4+ T cell clonotypes were called by their expansion after viral peptide-pool culture in ViraFEST. Researchers isolated CD4+ T cells once about 11 days of culture had elapsed. Two doses of BNT162b2 or mRNA-1273 vaccine were administered to participants. Only in-frame clones appear in the TCRdb table, and some are missing; sequencing was by immunoSEQ multiplex PCR. Here the sample spans 55,000 to 70,000 clones, under 80% being singletons. The sequencing here drew on CD4+ T cells from PBMCs cultured with HCoV-OC43 spike peptides, taken after COVID-19 vaccination. As to subset: HCoV-OC43 spike overlapping peptide pool stimulation. The receptors here all came from a human donor who received a COVID-19 vaccine.

The J gene is TRBJ2-3, the V gene TRBV12-3 or TRBV12-4; D unclear. This CDR3 region has 13 residues. Trimming pared 0 bases from V and 4 bases from J, leaving 5 bases between. CDR3: CASSLALPDTQYF. In DNA, the CDR3 is TGTGCCAGCAGTTTAGCGCTCCCAGATACGCAGTATTTT.

This clone occurred a few times. The same CDR3 is also encoded by other DNA sequences in this sample. The genes are TRBV18 and TRBJ1-5; D gene unclear. The CDR3 is made up of 12 amino acids. V was pared by 4 bases and J by 1 base, with 2 bases between. Germline V CDR1 and CDR2: KGHSH, LQKENI. The CDR3 loop reads CASSLSNQPQHF. The CDR3 DNA reads as TGTGCCAGCTCACTCAGCAATCAGCCCCAGCATTTT. Based on the CDR3 plus reference TRBV18 and TRBJ1-5, the full variable domain is NAGVMQNPRHLVRRRGQEARLRCSPMKGHSHVYWYRQLPEEGLKFMVYLQKENIIDESGMPKERFSAEFPKEGPSILRIQQVVRGDSAAYFCASSLSNQPQHFGDGTRLSIL.

CDR3 DNA: TGTGCCAGCAGTTTAATCGGGCAGCCCCAGCATTTT. Its protein is CASSLIGQPQHF. The chain links TRBV12-3 or TRBV12-4 to TRBJ1-5; D gene unclear. Trimming stripped 2 bases from V and 7 bases from J, with 6 bases between. The CDR3 is 12 residues long.

The chain joins TRBV5-1 to TRBJ2-2, with D possibly matching TRBD2 (6 bases). CDR3 length: 15 residues. Germline V lookup: CDR1 SGHRS, CDR2 YFSETQ. V was shortened by 5 bases and J by 4 bases, with 15 bases between the two germline ends. CDR3 DNA: TGCGCCAGCAGGCGGGCGGGGTCAGGCACCGGGGAGCTGTTTTTT. Translating gives CASRRAGSGTGELFF.

V gene TRBV5-6 combines with J gene TRBJ1-5, with D perhaps TRBD1 (6 bases). Trimming left V 0 bases short and J 7 bases short, with 11 bases between. Germline-derived CDR1 and CDR2 are SGHDT and YYEEEE. This CDR3 comprises 14 residues. The CDR3 DNA sequence: TGTGCCAGCAGCTTGGCCAGGGGCGAACAGCCCCAGCATTTT. Amino acid sequence: CASSLARGEQPQHF.

The genes are TRBV7-3 and TRBJ1-6; D ambiguous. The CDR3 sequence is 14 residues long. Trimming shortened V by 1 base and J by 8 bases, and 9 bases separated the two germline ends. From germline, CDR1 is SGHTA and CDR2 FQGTGA. CDR3 residues: CASSLIPGDSPLHF. CDR3 sequence (DNA): TGTGCCAGCAGCTTAATTCCGGGTGATTCACCCCTCCACTTT. Looking up the rest from reference TRBV7-3 and TRBJ1-6 gives the full variable domain: GAGVSQTPSNKVTEKGKYVELRCDPISGHTALYWYRQSLGQGPEFLIYFQGTGAADDSGLPNDRFFAVRPEGSVSTLKIQRTERGDSAVYLCASSLIPGDSPLHFGNGTRLTVT.

This clone has more than one count but fewer than ten. This chain connects TRBV2 to TRBJ2-7, with 8 bases identical to TRBD1. The germline CDR1 and CDR2 sequences are SNHLY and FYNNEI. After removal of 7 bases from V and 2 bases from J, the junction contained 7 bases not matched to a gene. The CDR3 consists of 14 residues. The CDR3 sequence: CASTLGQGPYEQYV. CDR3 sequence (DNA): TGTGCCAGCACCCTCGGACAGGGACCCTACGAGCAGTACGTC.

A few counts support this clone. The genes are TRBV19 and TRBJ2-2; D gene ambiguous. Germline assignment: CDR1 LNHDA and CDR2 SQIVND (reference sequence). V was shortened by 1 base and J by 2 bases, with 8 bases between the two germline ends. The CDR3 contains 15 residues. CDR3 DNA: TGTGCCAGTAGTATAGCGGCCATCAACACCGGGGAGCTGTTTTTT. Protein sequence: CASSIAAINTGELFF.

For the CDR3, the DNA is TGCGCCAGCAGCTTCGTTTCCCTAAGCACAGATACGCAGTATTTT. Amino acids: CASSFVSLSTDTQYF. The genes are TRBV5-1 and TRBJ2-3; D remains ambiguous. Germline CDR1 is SGHRS and CDR2 is YFSETQ. CDR3 length: 15 amino acids. Trimming took 2 bases from V and 0 from J, leaving 10 bases between them.

This chain joins TRBV7-2 and TRBJ1-2; 9 bases agree with TRBD1. There are 15 residues in the CDR3. V trimming: 1 base; J trimming: 4 bases; junction bases outside the gene matches: 4. Germline values: CDR1 SGHTA, CDR2 FQGNSA. CDR3 bases: TGTGCCAGCAGCTTAGATTCGACAGGGGGCTATGGCTACACCTTC. Its translation: CASSLDSTGGYGYTF.